What follows are 19 T cell receptor beta chains derived from one specimen sequenced in a study of T cells in women clearing cervical HPV infection. Assay: immunoSEQ multiplex PCR; the TCRdb copy retains only in-frame clones and omits some. In total, the table holds under 20,000 clones. Sequenced input: blood buffy coat. These receptors were obtained from a woman aged 18-70 years with a cervical HPV16 infection that either progressed to CIN3+ or cleared (not recorded which).

Regarding this clone: The observed sequence ends 3 residues before the CDR3 terminus, with the missing tail filled in from the germline J gene. The V call is TRBV18, the J call TRBJ2-1, with 8 positions matching TRBD1. Germline assignment: CDR1 KGHSH and CDR2 LQKENI. The CDR3 covers 16 residues. V shed 6 bases and J 9 bases; nucleotides not matched to a gene: 16. CDR3 loop: CASSQIRDRIYGEQFF. The covered CDR3 bases are TGTGCCAGCTCGCAGATCCGGGACAGGATATACGGTGAG.

Concerning this clone itself: The read halts 3 residues ahead of the CDR3 end, with the missing end drawn from the germline J gene. The V gene is TRBV20-1, the J gene TRBJ2-1, with TRBD1 matching over 8 bases. Germline CDR1 and CDR2: DFQATT and SNEGSKA (reference sequence). Trimming removed 4 bases from V and 0 bases from J; junction bases left unmatched: 8. The CDR3 totals 16 residues. CDR3 residues: CSATGQGPSSYNEQFF. CDR3 DNA (partial): TGCAGTGCTACAGGACAGGGCCCTAGCTCCTACAATGAG.

As to this clone: The observed sequence ends 3 residues before the CDR3 terminus, with the missing tail filled in from the germline J gene. The chain links TRBV19 to TRBJ2-7; the D gene is possibly TRBD2 (6 bases). V was shortened by 4 bases and J by 2 bases, with 15 bases between the two germline ends. CDR1 and CDR2 (germline): LNHDA, SQIVND (reference sequence). This CDR3 is built from 15 residues. CDR3 bases read: TGTGCCAGTAGTACCTCCCACGGGGGTGCCTACGAG. Translation: CASSTSHGGAYE. The entire CDR3 protein is CASSTSHGGAYEQYF.

As for this clone: The observed sequence ends 3 residues before the CDR3 terminus, with the missing tail filled in from the germline J gene. The chain recombines TRBV2 with TRBJ1-4, with D perhaps TRBD1 (5 bases). CDR3 length: 12 residues. With 5 bases removed from V and 7 bases from J, the gap between germline ends came to 8 bases. CDR1 is SNHLY and CDR2 is FYNNEI in the germline V gene. CDR3 DNA (partial): TGTGCCAGCAGTAGGGGTTCTGAAAAA. This codes for CASSRGSEK. The complete CDR3 reads CASSRGSEKLFF.

A note on this clone: The read falls 3 residues short of the CDR3 end, and the missing part is taken from the germline J gene. The chain joins TRBV7-2 to TRBJ1-3, with a possible D match to TRBD1 (5 bases). V was shortened by 0 bases and J by 4 bases, with 10 bases between the two germline ends. Germline V gives CDR1 SGHTA, CDR2 FQGNSA. The CDR3 is 15 residues long. Incomplete CDR3 DNA: TGTGCCAGCAGCTTAGCTCCGGGGGTCGGAAACACC. Its protein product is CASSLAPGVGNT. The full CDR3 is CASSLAPGVGNTIYF. The full variable domain, with the rest looked up from reference TRBV7-2 and TRBJ1-3, is GAGVSQSPSNKVTEKGKDVELRCDPISGHTALYWYRQSLGQGLEFLIYFQGNSAPDKSGLPSDRFSAERTGGSVSTLTIQRTQQEDSAVYLCASSLAPGVGNTIYFGEGSWLTVV.

For this clone: The CDR3 end falls 3 residues outside the read, so it is completed with the germline J gene. The chain recombines TRBV5-1 with TRBJ1-1; the D gene is possibly TRBD1 (6 bases). CDR3 length equals 14 residues. Germline V gene data show CDR1 as SGHRS and CDR2 as YFSETQ. This chain's CDR3 is CASSLESQGQEAFF. CDR3 bases read: TGCGCCAGCAGCTTGGAATCACAGGGCCAGGAA.

Notes on this clone: Coverage ceases 3 residues before the CDR3 finishes, and the germline J gene fills in the end. The chain employs TRBV12-5 and TRBJ1-6; tentatively, D is TRBD1 (5 bases). The CDR3 extends over 16 amino acids. Trimming removed 4 bases from V and 0 bases from J, with 10 bases in between. Germline values: CDR1 LGHNT, CDR2 FRNRAP. The CDR3 is CASGYRGSSYNSPLHF. The DNA read from the CDR3 is TGTGCTAGTGGTTATCGGGGGAGCTCCTATAATTCACCC.

Comment on this clone: The CDR3 end lies 3 residues beyond the end of the read and is filled in from the germline J gene. The J gene is TRBJ2-7, the V gene TRBV9; 7 bases fit TRBD2. The V segment lost 0 bases and the J segment 5 bases; nucleotides outside the gene matches: 8. CDR3 length: 15 amino acids. The V gene's germline CDR1 is SGDLS and CDR2 YYNGEE. The CDR3 here is CASSVERGDFDEQYF. The sequenced CDR3 bases are TGTGCCAGCAGCGTAGAACGGGGGGATTTCGACGAG.

A note on this clone: The germline gene is not matched at one end of the junction; a read error may be the cause. The CDR3 goes on 3 residues after the read ends, and that part is filled in from the germline J gene. This chain connects TRBV20-1 to TRBJ2-3; 10 nucleotides align to TRBD1. Germline V CDR1 and CDR2: DFQATT, SNEGSKA (reference sequence). The CDR3 has 16 amino acids. The CDR3 bases that were read are TGCAGTGCTGGAGACCGGGACAGGGGAGTAGGCGATACG. As protein: CSAGDRDRGVGDT. The entire CDR3 protein is CSAGDRDRGVGDTQYF.

With regard to this clone: The CDR3 end falls 3 residues outside the read, so it is completed with the germline J gene. V and J are TRBV2 and TRBJ1-1; 7 bases agree with TRBD1. The CDR3 is 13 residues long. Losses at the gene ends were 10 bases for V and 1 base for J; bases not matched to a gene: 6. Germline V CDR1 and CDR2: SNHLY, FYNNEI. This CDR3 reads CATLQGTNTEAFF. CDR3 bases read: TGTGCCACCCTACAGGGGACGAACACTGAA.

To note about this clone: The observed sequence ends 3 residues before the CDR3 terminus, with the missing tail filled in from the germline J gene. The genes are TRBV19 and TRBJ2-2; 7 nucleotides agree with TRBD2. Germline V gives CDR1 LNHDA, CDR2 SQIVND (reference sequence). The CDR3 is 17 amino acids. V shed 4 bases, J shed 2 bases, and the junction held 10 bases outside the gene matches. CDR3 sequence reads: CASSNLRAGRNTGELFF. Partial CDR3 DNA: TGTGCCAGTAGTAACCTCAGAGCGGGGAGAAACACCGGGGAG. The entire variable domain, with the rest obtained from reference TRBV19 and TRBJ2-2, is as follows: DGGITQSPKYLFRKEGQNVTLSCEQNLNHDAMYWYRQDPGQGLRLIYYSQIVNDFQKGDIAEGYSVSREKKESFPLTVTSAQKNPTAFYLCASSNLRAGRNTGELFFGEGSRLTVL.

About this clone itself: The CDR3 goes on 3 residues after the read ends, and that part is filled in from the germline J gene. This chain uses TRBV10-3 with TRBJ2-2, with D unclear. Trimming stripped 2 bases from V and 4 bases from J, with 2 bases between. The length of the CDR3 is 12 residues. Looked up from germline, CDR1 is ENHRY and CDR2 is SYGVKD. The CDR3 bases that were read are TGTGCCATCAGTGAGCTCACCGGGGAG. Translating it yields CAISELTGE. The whole CDR3 is CAISELTGELFF.

On this clone: The read terminates 3 residues before the CDR3 end, so the remaining end is supplied by the germline J gene. The chain joins TRBV7-9 to TRBJ1-1; 10 bases are a match to TRBD1. Trimming at V came to 5 bases and at J to 6 bases, leaving 3 bases not matched to a gene. This CDR3 is 13 amino acids long. Germline V lookup: CDR1 SEHNR, CDR2 FQNEAQ (reference sequence). Partial CDR3 DNA: TGTGCCAGCAGCCAGGGGACAGGGGCTGAA. Amino acid sequence: CASSQGTGAE. From start to end, the CDR3 is CASSQGTGAEAFF.

Of note for this clone: From the germline J gene comes the end of the CDR3, since the read stops 3 residues before it. This chain connects TRBV18 to TRBJ2-2; a possible D gene is TRBD1 (6 bases). The CDR3 sequence is 16 residues long. Trimming left V 2 bases short and J 7 bases short, with 17 bases between. CDR1 KGHSH and CDR2 LQKENI come from the germline V gene. The CDR3: CASSPTPPGAGGELFF. The part of the CDR3 DNA that was read is TGTGCCAGCTCACCAACACCCCCAGGGGCAGGCGGGGAG.

Partial CDR3 DNA: TGTGCCAGCAGCTCTGTGGCTGGTTGGACTGAA. Residues: CASSSVAGWTE. The entire CDR3 protein is CASSSVAGWTEAFF. The V call is TRBV12-3 or TRBV12-4, the J call TRBJ1-1; D gene unclear. The read ends 3 residues before the CDR3 terminus; that terminus is restored from the germline J gene. The V end was cut by 6 bases, the J end by 5 bases, with 16 bases between. The CDR3 consists of 14 residues.

To note about this clone: The missing CDR3 end, 3 residues past where the read stops, is filled in from the germline J gene. This rearrangement joins TRBV5-6 to TRBJ1-2; 7 nucleotides align to TRBD1. J lost 4 bases, V lost 5 bases, and 2 bases had no gene match. The CDR3 contains 12 residues. CDR1 SGHDT and CDR2 YYEEEE come from the germline V gene. The chain's CDR3 is CASSTGAYGYTF. The CDR3 bases that were read are TGTGCCAGCAGTACAGGGGCCTATGGC. The variable domain in full, with the rest retrieved from reference TRBV5-6 and TRBJ1-2, is DAGVTQSPTHLIKTRGQQVTLRCSPKSGHDTVSWYQQALGQGPQFIFQYYEEEERQRGNFPDRFSGHQFPNYSSELNVNALLLGDSALYLCASSTGAYGYTFGSGTRLTVV.

To note about this clone: At one boundary the junction diverges from the germline segment, which might be a read error. The sequenced fragment ends 3 residues before the CDR3 boundary, so the rest is inferred from the germline J gene. J is TRBJ1-2 and V is TRBV4-2; 8 bases agree with TRBD1. This CDR3 has 14 residues. The germline V gene has CDR1 LGHNA and CDR2 YNFKEQ. CDR3 bases read: TGCGCCAGCAGCCAAGGGCAGGGGGCGCGAGGC. Encoded protein: CASSQGQGARG. The CDR3 in full is CASSQGQGARGYTF.

With respect to this clone: Read data end 3 residues before the CDR3 end; the end is taken from the germline J gene. The chain combines TRBV19 with TRBJ2-7; weak D call: TRBD1 (6 bases). V was pared by 3 bases and J by 3 bases, with 9 bases between. CDR3 size: 13 residues. CDR1 LNHDA and CDR2 SQIVND come from the germline V gene (reference sequence). CDR3 protein: CASSISRGYEQYF. The part of the CDR3 DNA that was read is TGTGCCAGTAGTATTTCCAGGGGCTACGAG.

Note on this clone: The read halts 3 residues ahead of the CDR3 end, with the missing end drawn from the germline J gene. This chain uses TRBV5-4 with TRBJ1-6, with 7 bases that match TRBD1. After removal of 3 bases from V and 7 bases from J, the junction contained 4 bases not matched to a gene. This CDR3 is 14 amino acids long. Germline CDR1 SGHNT, CDR2 YYREEE (reference sequence). This chain's CDR3 is CASSSTGQNSPLHF. The sequenced CDR3 bases are TGTGCCAGCAGCTCGACAGGGCAAAATTCACCC.